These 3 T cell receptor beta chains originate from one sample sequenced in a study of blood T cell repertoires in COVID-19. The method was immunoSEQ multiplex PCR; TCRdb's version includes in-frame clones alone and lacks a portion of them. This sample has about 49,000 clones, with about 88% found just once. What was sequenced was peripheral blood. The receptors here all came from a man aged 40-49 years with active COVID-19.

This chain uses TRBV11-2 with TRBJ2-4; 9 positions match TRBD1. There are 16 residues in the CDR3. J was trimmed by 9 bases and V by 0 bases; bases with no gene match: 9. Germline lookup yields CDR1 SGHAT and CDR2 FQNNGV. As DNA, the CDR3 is TGTGCCAGCAGCTTAGAGATGGGACAGGGAGCATTCATTCAGTACTTC. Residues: CASSLEMGQGAFIQYF.

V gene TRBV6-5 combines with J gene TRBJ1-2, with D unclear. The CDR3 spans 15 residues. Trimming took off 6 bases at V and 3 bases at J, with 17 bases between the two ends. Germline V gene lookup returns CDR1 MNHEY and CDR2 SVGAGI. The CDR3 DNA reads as TGTGCCAGCAGACTCAACCGGGATATGGACTATGGCTACACCTTC. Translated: CASRLNRDMDYGYTF.

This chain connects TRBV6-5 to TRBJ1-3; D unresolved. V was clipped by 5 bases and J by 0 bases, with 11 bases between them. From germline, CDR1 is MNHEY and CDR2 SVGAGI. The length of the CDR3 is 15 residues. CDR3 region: CASSRDKDSGNTIYF. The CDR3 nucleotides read TGTGCCAGCAGTCGTGACAAGGACTCTGGAAACACCATATATTTT.